The sequence of this TCR beta chain was determined in a study of cytotoxic CD8 clonotypes in ibrutinib-treated CLL. Findings and limits, study-wide: Few clonotypes were public, and these shrank or held steady under treatment. Relative to age-matched healthy donors, clonality at baseline was higher, and it tracked circulating CD8+ T-cell counts. Progressing and sustained-remission patients had different sampling times.

Germline V gives CDR1 SGHDN, CDR2 FVKESK. The length of the CDR3 is 12 residues. V lost 1 base to trimming and J lost 4 bases, with 4 bases between them. Here immunoSEQ multiplex PCR was the method, and the copy in TCRdb shows in-frame clones only, minus some. Seen here are more than 150,000 clones, over 55% observed once, and the top ten hold over 10%. This clone was seen only once. What it binds is unknown. This TCR was sampled from a human donor with chronic lymphocytic leukemia. The chain has TRBV14 and TRBJ1-2; no clear D gene. Here the sequenced sample was PBMCs, taken after 24 months of ibrutinib treatment. The DNA for the CDR3 is TGTGCCAGCAGCCAAGTGGTCTATGGCTACACCTTC. It yields the protein CASSQVVYGYTF.